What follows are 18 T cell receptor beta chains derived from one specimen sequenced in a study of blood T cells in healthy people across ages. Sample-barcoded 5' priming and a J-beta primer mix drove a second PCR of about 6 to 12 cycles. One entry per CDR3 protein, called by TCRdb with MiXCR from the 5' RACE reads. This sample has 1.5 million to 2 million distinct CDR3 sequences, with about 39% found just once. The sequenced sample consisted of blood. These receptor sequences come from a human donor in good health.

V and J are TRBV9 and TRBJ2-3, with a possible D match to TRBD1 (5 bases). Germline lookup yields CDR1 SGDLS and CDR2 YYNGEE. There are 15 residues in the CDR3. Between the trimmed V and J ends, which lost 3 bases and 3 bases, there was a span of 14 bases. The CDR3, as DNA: TGTGCCAGCAGCGAATCAGGGAAATCAACAGATACGCAGTATTTT. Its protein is CASSESGKSTDTQYF.

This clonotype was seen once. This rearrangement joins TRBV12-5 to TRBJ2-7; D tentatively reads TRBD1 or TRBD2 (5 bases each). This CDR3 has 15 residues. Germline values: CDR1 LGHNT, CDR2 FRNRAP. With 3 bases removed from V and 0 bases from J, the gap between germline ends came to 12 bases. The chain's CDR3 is CASGFLGTSSYEQYF. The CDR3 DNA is TGTGCTAGTGGTTTTCTAGGGACGAGCTCCTACGAGCAGTACTTC.

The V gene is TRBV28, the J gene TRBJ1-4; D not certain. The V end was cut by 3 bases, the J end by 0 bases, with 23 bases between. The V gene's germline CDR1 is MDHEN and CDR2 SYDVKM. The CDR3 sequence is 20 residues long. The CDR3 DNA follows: TGTGCCAGCAGTTTGGCCTCGCGACTCTCCGACGGACCAACTAATGAAAAACTGTTTTTT. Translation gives CASSLASRLSDGPTNEKLFF.

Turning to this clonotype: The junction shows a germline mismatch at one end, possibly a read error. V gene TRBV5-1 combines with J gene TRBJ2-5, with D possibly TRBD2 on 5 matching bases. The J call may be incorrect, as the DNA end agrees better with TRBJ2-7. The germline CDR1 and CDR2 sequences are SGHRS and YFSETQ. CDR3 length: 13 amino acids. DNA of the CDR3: TGCGCCAGCAGTCCGGACTTTTCCTCCGAGCAGTACTTC. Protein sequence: CASSPDFSSEQYF.

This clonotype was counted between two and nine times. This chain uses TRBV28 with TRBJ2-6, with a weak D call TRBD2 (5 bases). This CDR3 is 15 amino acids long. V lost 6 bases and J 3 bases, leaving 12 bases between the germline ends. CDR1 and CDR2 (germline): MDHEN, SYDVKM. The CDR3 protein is CASRPERVGANVLTF. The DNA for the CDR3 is TGTGCCAGCAGGCCCGAGAGGGTTGGGGCCAACGTCCTGACTTTC.

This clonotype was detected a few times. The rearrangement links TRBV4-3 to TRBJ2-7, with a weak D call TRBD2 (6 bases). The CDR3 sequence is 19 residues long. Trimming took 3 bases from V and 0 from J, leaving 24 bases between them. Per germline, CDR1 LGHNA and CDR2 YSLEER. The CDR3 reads CASSQDGPAEAGSSYEQYF. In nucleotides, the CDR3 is TGCGCCAGCAGCCAGGACGGTCCGGCGGAGGCGGGATCCTCCTACGAGCAGTACTTC.

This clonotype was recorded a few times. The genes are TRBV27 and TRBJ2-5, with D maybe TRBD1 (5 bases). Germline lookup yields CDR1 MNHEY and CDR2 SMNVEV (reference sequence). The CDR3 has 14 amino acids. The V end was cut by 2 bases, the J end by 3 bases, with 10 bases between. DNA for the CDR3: TGTGCCAGCAGTTTAAGGACACCAAAAGAGACCCAGTACTTC. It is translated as CASSLRTPKETQYF.

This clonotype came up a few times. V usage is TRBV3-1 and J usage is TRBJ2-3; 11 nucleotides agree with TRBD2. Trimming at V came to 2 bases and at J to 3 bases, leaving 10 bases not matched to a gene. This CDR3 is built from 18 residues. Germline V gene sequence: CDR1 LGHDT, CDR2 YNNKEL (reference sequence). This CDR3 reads CASSQSASGGTRTDTQYF. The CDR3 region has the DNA TGTGCCAGCAGCCAATCTGCTAGCGGGGGGACGAGGACAGATACGCAGTATTTT.

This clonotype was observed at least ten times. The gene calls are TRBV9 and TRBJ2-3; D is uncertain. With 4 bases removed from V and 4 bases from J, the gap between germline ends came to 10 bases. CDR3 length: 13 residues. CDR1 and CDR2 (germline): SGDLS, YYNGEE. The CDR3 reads CASSLALSDTQYF. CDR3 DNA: TGTGCCAGCAGCTTGGCGCTATCAGATACGCAGTATTTT.

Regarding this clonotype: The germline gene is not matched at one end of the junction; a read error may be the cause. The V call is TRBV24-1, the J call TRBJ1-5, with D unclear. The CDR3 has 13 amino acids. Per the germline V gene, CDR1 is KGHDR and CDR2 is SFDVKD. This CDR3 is CAISEFSNQPQHF. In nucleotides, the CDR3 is TGTGCCATCAGTGAGTTTAGCAATCAGCCCCAGCATTTT.

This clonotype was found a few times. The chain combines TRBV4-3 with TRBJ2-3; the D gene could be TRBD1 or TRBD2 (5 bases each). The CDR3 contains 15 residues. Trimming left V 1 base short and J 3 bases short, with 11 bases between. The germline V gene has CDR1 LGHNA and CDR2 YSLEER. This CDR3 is CASSQALGETDTQYF. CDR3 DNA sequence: TGCGCCAGCAGCCAAGCGTTAGGGGAGACAGATACGCAGTATTTT.

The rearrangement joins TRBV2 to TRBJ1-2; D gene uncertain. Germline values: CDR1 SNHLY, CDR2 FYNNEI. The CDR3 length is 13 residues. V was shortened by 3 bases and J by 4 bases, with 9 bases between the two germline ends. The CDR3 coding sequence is TGTGCCAGCAGTGAGGTTCCCGGCTATGGCTACACCTTC. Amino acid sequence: CASSEVPGYGYTF.

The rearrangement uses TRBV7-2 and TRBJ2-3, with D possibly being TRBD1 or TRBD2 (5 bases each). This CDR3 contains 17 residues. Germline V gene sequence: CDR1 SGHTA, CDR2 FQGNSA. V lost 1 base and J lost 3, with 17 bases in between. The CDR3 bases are TGTGCCAGCAGCTTAGATCTAGTGGGGGAGCCTACAGATACGCAGTATTTT. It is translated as CASSLDLVGEPTDTQYF.

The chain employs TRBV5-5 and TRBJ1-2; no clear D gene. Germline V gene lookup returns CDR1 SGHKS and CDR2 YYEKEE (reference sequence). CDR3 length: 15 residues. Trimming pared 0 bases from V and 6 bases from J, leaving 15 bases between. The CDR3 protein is CASSLVASSSNGYTF. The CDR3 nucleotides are TGTGCCAGCAGCTTGGTTGCCTCCTCGTCCAATGGCTACACCTTC. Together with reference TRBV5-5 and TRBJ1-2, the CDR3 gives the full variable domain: DAGVTQSPTHLIKTRGQQVTLRCSPISGHKSVSWYQQVLGQGPQFIFQYYEKEERGRGNFPDRFSARQFPNYSSELNVNALLLGDSALYLCASSLVASSSNGYTFGSGTRLTVV.

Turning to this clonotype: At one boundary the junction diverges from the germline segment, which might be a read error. In DNA, the CDR3 is TGTGCCACCGAGTTTGGGGGCTTAGGCTATGACTACACCTTC. It specifies CATEFGGLGYDYTF. V is TRBV12-3 or TRBV12-4 and J is TRBJ1-2; TRBD1 might be the D (6 bases). The CDR3 contains 14 residues.

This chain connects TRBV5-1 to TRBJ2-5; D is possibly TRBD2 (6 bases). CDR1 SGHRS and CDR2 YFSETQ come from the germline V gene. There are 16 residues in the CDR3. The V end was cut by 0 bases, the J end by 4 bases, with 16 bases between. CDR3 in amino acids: CASSLAFLARGETQYF. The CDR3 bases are TGCGCCAGCAGCTTGGCTTTTCTAGCGAGGGGAGAGACCCAGTACTTC. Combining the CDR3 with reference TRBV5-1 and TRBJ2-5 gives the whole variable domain KAGVTQTPRYLIKTRGQQVTLSCSPISGHRSVSWYQQTPGQGLQFLFEYFSETQRNKGNFPGRFSGRQFSNSRSEMNVSTLELGDSALYLCASSLAFLARGETQYFGPGTRLLVL.

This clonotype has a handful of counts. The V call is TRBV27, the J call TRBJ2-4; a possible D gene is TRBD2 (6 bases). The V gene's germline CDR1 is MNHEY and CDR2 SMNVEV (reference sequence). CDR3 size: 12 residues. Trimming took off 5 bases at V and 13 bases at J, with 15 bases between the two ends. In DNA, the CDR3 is TGTGCCAGCAGTCAGGACTATAGGGAGCAGTACTTC. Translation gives CASSQDYREQYF.

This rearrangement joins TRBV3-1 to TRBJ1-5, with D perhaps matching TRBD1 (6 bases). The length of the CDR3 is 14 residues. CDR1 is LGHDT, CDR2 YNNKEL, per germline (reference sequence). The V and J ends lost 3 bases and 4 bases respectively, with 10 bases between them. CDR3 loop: CASSHGQPNQPQHF. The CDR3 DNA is TGTGCCAGCAGCCACGGACAGCCAAATCAGCCCCAGCATTTT. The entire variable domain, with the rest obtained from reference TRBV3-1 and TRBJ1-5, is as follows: DTAVSQTPKYLVTQMGNDKSIKCEQNLGHDTMYWYKQDSKKFLKIMFSYNNKELIINETVPNRFSPKSPDKAHLNLHINSLELGDSAVYFCASSHGQPNQPQHFGDGTRLSIL.